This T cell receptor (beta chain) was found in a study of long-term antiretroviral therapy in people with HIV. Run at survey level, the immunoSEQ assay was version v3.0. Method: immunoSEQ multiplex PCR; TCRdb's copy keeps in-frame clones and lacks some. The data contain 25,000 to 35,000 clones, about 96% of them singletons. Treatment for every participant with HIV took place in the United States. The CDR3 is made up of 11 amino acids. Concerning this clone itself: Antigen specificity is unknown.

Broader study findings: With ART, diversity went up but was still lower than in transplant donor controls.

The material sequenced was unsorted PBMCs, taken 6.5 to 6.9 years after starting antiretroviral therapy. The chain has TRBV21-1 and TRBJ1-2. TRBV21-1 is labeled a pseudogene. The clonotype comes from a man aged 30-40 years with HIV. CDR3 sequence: CASSAGGGYTF. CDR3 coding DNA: TGTGCCAGCAGCGCGGGGGGGGGCTACACCTTC.